One sample yielded the 15 T cell receptor beta chains listed below, sequenced in a study of blood T cell repertoires in COVID-19. TCRdb keeps only in-frame clones here, not all; method: immunoSEQ multiplex PCR. This repertoire shows about 140,000 clones, approximately 87% found once; its top ten account for roughly 4%. Sequencing was done on a sample of peripheral blood. These receptors all come from a woman aged 40 to 50 with acute or convalescent COVID-19.

V and J are TRBV5-1 and TRBJ2-1, with a tentative D call TRBD1 (7 bases). This CDR3 region has 17 residues. Germline V lookup: CDR1 SGHRS, CDR2 YFSETQ. Trimming removed 4 bases from V and 5 bases from J, with 22 bases in between. The CDR3 DNA reads as TGCGCCAGCAGCGGAGGGGTGACAGGGAGTGTGCACAATGAGCAGTTCTTC. Translating it yields CASSGGVTGSVHNEQFF. Filled out from reference TRBV5-1 and TRBJ2-1, the complete variable domain reads KAGVTQTPRYLIKTRGQQVTLSCSPISGHRSVSWYQQTPGQGLQFLFEYFSETQRNKGNFPGRFSGRQFSNSRSEMNVSTLELGDSALYLCASSGGVTGSVHNEQFFGPGTRLTVL.

Only a few counts were recorded for this clone. This chain connects TRBV28 to TRBJ1-1; D is ambiguous. Germline V gene lookup returns CDR1 MDHEN and CDR2 SYDVKM. The CDR3 is 15 amino acids. Trimming took 7 bases from V and 1 from J, leaving 16 bases between them. CDR3 residues: CASNIPQFWNTEAFF. The CDR3 region has the DNA TGTGCCAGCAACATTCCCCAGTTTTGGAACACTGAAGCTTTCTTT.

The V gene is TRBV9, the J gene TRBJ2-5, with D perhaps matching TRBD2 (6 bases). V dropped 4 bases and J dropped 5 bases, with 15 bases sitting between them. Germline V gene data show CDR1 as SGDLS and CDR2 as YYNGEE. This CDR3 is built from 14 residues. Written as DNA, the CDR3 is TGTGCCAGCAGCTCAGATGCTAGCGAGGAGACCCAGTACTTC. This translates into CASSSDASEETQYF.

Worth noting for this clone: Other DNA sequences in the sample encode the same CDR3. This chain connects TRBV18 to TRBJ1-5; 10 bases fit TRBD1. Germline-derived CDR1 and CDR2 are KGHSH and LQKENI. This CDR3 has 15 amino acids. Trimming at V came to 2 bases and at J to 6 bases, leaving 4 bases not matched to a gene. The CDR3 region has the DNA TGTGCCAGCTCACCATCGACAGGGGGCGTTCAGCCCCAGCATTTT. The encoded protein is CASSPSTGGVQPQHF.

The chain joins TRBV3-1 (or the pseudogene TRBV3-2) to TRBJ2-5; D gene ambiguous. V lost 7 bases to trimming and J lost 1 base, with 10 bases between them. This CDR3 contains 13 residues. Germline loops: CDR1 LGHDT, CDR2 YNNKEL (reference sequence). The CDR3 DNA sequence: TGTGCCAGCACCGAAACTACCCAAGAGACCCAGTACTTC. Its translation: CASTETTQETQYF.

This chain links TRBV9 with TRBJ1-2; 8 bases fit TRBD1. The trim removed 0 bases at V and 8 bases at J, leaving 12 bases unmatched. The CDR3 has 16 amino acids. Germline CDR1 SGDLS, CDR2 YYNGEE. Here the CDR3 reads CASSVAAFQGAGGYTF. Here the CDR3 DNA reads TGTGCCAGCAGCGTAGCTGCCTTTCAGGGGGCAGGGGGCTACACCTTC.

V usage is TRBV2 and J usage is TRBJ2-3; D not resolved. Germline assignment: CDR1 SNHLY and CDR2 FYNNEI. The CDR3 sequence is 13 residues long. With 4 bases removed from V and 2 bases from J, the gap between germline ends came to 7 bases. This chain's CDR3 is CASSVFNTDTQYF. CDR3 nucleotide sequence: TGTGCCAGCAGTGTGTTTAACACAGATACGCAGTATTTT. Using reference TRBV2 and TRBJ2-3 for the parts outside the CDR3, the full variable domain is EPEVTQTPSHQVTQMGQEVILRCVPISNHLYFYWYRQILGQKVEFLVSFYNNEISEKSEIFDDQFSVERPDGSNFTLKIRSTKLEDSAMYFCASSVFNTDTQYFGPGTRLTVL.

This clone has just a few counts. This chain links TRBV4-3 with TRBJ2-1, with TRBD2 matching over 9 bases. V gave up 0 bases and J gave up 4 bases; unmatched junction bases: 7. CDR1 is LGHNA, CDR2 YSLEER, per germline. This CDR3 spans 17 amino acids. The CDR3 DNA reads as TGCGCCAGCAGCCAAGATCGTGGGACTAGCAGGTACAATGAGCAGTTCTTC. It encodes CASSQDRGTSRYNEQFF.

This clone was picked up a small number of times. The V and J genes are TRBV11-3 and TRBJ2-1; no clear D gene. The CDR3 has 15 amino acids. Germline V gene data show CDR1 as SGHNT and CDR2 as YENEEA. V lost 0 bases and J lost 2, with 8 bases in between. CDR3 DNA: TGTGCCAGCAGCTTAGACTCTACCGCCTACAATGAGCAGTTCTTC. Translating it yields CASSLDSTAYNEQFF.

This chain uses TRBV7-6 with TRBJ2-7; possible D gene TRBD2, 5 bases. The V and J ends lost 1 base and 4 bases respectively, with 17 bases between them. CDR1 is SGHVS, CDR2 FNYEAQ, per germline. The CDR3 runs to 16 residues. CDR3: CASSLGGEGMAYEQYF. The CDR3 DNA sequence: TGTGCCAGCAGCTTAGGTGGAGAGGGAATGGCATACGAGCAGTACTTC.

The chain employs TRBV28 and TRBJ2-1, with 8 bases matching TRBD2. This CDR3 has 12 residues. CDR1 is MDHEN and CDR2 is SYDVKM in the germline V gene. Germline trimming cut 3 bases from V and 8 bases from J; bases unmatched to any gene: 0. The DNA of the CDR3 is TGTGCCAGCAGTTTCGGGGGGGATGAGCAGTTCTTC. It yields the protein CASSFGGDEQFF.

The rearrangement joins TRBV20-1 to TRBJ1-1; 7 bases match TRBD1. Germline V lookup: CDR1 DFQATT, CDR2 SNEGSKA (reference sequence). V lost 6 bases, J lost 6 bases, and 4 bases stayed unmatched. This CDR3 has 11 amino acids. CDR3 loop: CSALGQAEAFF. The CDR3 DNA reads as TGCAGTGCCCTCGGACAGGCTGAAGCTTTCTTT.

J is TRBJ2-4 and V is TRBV25-1; D gene ambiguous. CDR1 is MGHDK, CDR2 SYGVNS, per germline. Trimming removed 3 bases from V and 4 bases from J, with 7 bases in between. The CDR3 length is 13 residues. CDR3 coding DNA: TGTGCCAGCAGTGAGGCAGGAAAAAACATTCAGTACTTC. It is translated as CASSEAGKNIQYF. Combining the CDR3 with reference TRBV25-1 and TRBJ2-4 gives the whole variable domain EADIYQTPRYLVIGTGKKITLECSQTMGHDKMYWYQQDPGMELHLIHYSYGVNSTEKGDLSSESTVSRIRTEHFPLTLESARPSHTSQYLCASSEAGKNIQYFGAGTRLSVL.

This clone was counted a single time. V gene TRBV5-1 combines with J gene TRBJ1-1, with D unresolved. V gave up 6 bases and J gave up 1 base, with 13 bases separating them. From germline, CDR1 is SGHRS and CDR2 YFSETQ. The CDR3 has 14 amino acids. The CDR3 DNA is TGCGCCAGCAACCCTTCCGGCGGGAACACTGAAGCTTTCTTT. Its translation is CASNPSGGNTEAFF.

Remarks on this clone: Other DNA sequences in this specimen translate into the identical CDR3. The chain links TRBV6-1 to TRBJ2-7, with a tentative D call TRBD1 (6 bases). The CDR3 loop spans 14 amino acids. V was clipped by 1 base and J by 3 bases, with 10 bases between them. Germline assignment: CDR1 MNHNS and CDR2 SASEGT. Written as DNA, the CDR3 is TGTGCCAGCAGTGAAGGGTGGGGGCGCTACGAGCAGTACTTC. Its translation is CASSEGWGRYEQYF.